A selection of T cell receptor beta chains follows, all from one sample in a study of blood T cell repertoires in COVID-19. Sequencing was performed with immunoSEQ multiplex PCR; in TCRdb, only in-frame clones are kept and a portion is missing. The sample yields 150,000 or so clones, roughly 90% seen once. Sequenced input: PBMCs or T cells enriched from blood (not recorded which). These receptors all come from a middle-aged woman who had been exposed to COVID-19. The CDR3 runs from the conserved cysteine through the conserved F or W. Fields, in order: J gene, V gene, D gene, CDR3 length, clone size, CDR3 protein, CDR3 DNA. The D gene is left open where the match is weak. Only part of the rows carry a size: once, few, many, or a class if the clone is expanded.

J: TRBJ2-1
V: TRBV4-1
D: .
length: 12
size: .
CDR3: CASSQVNNEQFF
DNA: TGCGCCAGCAGCCAAGTTAACAATGAGCAGTTCTTC

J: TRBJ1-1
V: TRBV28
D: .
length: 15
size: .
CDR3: CASSLRGGGRTEAFF
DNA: TGTGCCAGCAGTTTACGGGGAGGGGGACGCACTGAAGCTTTCTTT

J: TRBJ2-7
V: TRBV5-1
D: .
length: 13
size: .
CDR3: CASSVGGPGEQYF
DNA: TGCGCCAGCAGCGTGGGGGGCCCTGGCGAGCAGTACTTC

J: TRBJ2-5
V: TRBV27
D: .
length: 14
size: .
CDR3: CASRTTGRGETQYF
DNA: TGTGCCAGCAGAACGACAGGCCGGGGTGAGACCCAGTACTTC

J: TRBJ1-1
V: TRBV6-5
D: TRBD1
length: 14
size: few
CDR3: CASSASGGTTEAFF
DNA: TGTGCCAGCAGCGCTTCAGGGGGTACCACTGAAGCTTTCTTT

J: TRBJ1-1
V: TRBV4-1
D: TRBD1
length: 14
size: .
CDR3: CASSPGTVIAEAFF
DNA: TGCGCCAGCAGCCCGGGGACAGTCATTGCTGAAGCTTTCTTT

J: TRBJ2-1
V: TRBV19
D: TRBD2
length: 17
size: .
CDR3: CASSIVASGSIYNEQFF
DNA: TGTGCCAGTAGTATAGTGGCTAGCGGGAGCATCTACAATGAGCAGTTCTTC

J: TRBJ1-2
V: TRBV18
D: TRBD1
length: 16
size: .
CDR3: CASSPPTGVGNYGYTF
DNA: TGTGCCAGCTCACCGCCGACAGGGGTCGGGAACTATGGCTACACCTTC

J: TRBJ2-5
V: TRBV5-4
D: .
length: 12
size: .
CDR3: CATGRYGETQYF
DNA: TGTGCCACAGGCCGTTATGGAGAGACCCAGTACTTC

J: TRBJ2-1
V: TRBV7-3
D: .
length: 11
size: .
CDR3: CASSLAALRFF
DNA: TGTGCCAGCAGCTTGGCTGCCTTACGGTTCTTC

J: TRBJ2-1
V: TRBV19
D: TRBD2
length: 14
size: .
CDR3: CATKAGSSYNEQFF
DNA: TGTGCCACCAAAGCGGGGAGCTCCTACAATGAGCAGTTCTTC

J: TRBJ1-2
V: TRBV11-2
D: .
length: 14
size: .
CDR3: CASSLDVGGYGYTF
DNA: TGTGCCAGCAGCTTAGATGTGGGAGGCTATGGCTACACCTTC

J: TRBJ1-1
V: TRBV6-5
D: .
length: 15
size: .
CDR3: CASSYGQALNTEAFF
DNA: TGTGCCAGCAGTTACGGTCAGGCGTTGAACACTGAAGCTTTCTTT

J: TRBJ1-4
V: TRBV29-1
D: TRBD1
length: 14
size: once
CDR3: CSVPSPQGNEKLFF
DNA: TGCAGCGTCCCCTCCCCACAGGGGAATGAAAAACTGTTTTTT

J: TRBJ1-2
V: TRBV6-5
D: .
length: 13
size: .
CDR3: CASSSIRGYGYTF
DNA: TGTGCCAGCAGTTCGATACGGGGCTATGGCTACACCTTC

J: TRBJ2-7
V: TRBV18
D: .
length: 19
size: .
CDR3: CASSLGQGKASGPTYEQYF
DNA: TGTGCCAGCTCACTCGGACAGGGAAAAGCTAGCGGACCAACCTACGAGCAGTACTTC

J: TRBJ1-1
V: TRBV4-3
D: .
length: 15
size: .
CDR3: CASSQDYRTTLEAFF
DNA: TGCGCCAGCAGCCAAGATTACAGGACAACTCTTGAAGCTTTCTTT

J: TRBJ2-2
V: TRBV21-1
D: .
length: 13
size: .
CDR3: CASRDKNTGELFF
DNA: TGTGCCAGCAGGGACAAGAACACCGGGGAGCTGTTTTTT

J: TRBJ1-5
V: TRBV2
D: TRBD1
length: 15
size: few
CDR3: CASRMGQGPGQPQHF
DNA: TGTGCCAGCAGAATGGGACAGGGGCCGGGTCAGCCCCAGCATTTT

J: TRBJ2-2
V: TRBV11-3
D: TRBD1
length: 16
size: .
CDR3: CASSLVRTGGTGELFF
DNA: TGTGCCAGCAGCTTAGTCAGGACAGGGGGGACCGGGGAGCTGTTTTTT

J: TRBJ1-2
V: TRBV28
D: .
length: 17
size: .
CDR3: CASSFIVAGGSSYGYTF
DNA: TGTGCCAGCAGTTTCATAGTTGCGGGGGGCTCTAGCTATGGCTACACCTTC

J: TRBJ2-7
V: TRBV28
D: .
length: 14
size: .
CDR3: CASSFVASDYEQYF
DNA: TGTGCCAGCAGTTTCGTGGCTAGCGACTACGAGCAGTACTTC

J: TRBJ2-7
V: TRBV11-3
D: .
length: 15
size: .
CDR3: CASSPLRLAPYEQYF
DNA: TGTGCCAGCAGCCCCTTGAGGCTAGCGCCCTACGAGCAGTACTTC

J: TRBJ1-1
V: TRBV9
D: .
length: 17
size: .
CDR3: CASSVGAGAEISTEAFF
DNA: TGTGCCAGCAGCGTAGGCGCGGGGGCTGAAATCAGCACTGAAGCTTTCTTT

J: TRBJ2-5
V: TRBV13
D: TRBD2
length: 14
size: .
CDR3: CASRTSGEKETQYF
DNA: TGTGCCAGCAGGACTAGCGGGGAAAAAGAGACCCAGTACTTC

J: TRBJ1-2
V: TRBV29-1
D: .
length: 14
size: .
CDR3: CSVEGSDSNYGYTF
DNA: TGCAGCGTTGAAGGATCGGACAGTAACTATGGCTACACCTTC

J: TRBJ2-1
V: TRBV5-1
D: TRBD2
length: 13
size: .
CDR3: CASNPGGLNEQFF
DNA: TGCGCCAGCAATCCGGGAGGATTAAATGAGCAGTTCTTC

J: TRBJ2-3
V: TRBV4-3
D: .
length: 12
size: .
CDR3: CASSQSADTQYF
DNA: TGCGCCAGCAGTCAGTCCGCAGATACGCAGTATTTT

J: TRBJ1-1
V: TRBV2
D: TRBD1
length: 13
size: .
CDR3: CASLGTGVSEAFF
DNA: TGTGCCAGCCTGGGGACAGGGGTATCTGAAGCTTTCTTT

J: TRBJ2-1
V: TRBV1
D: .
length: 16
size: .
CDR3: CTSSRGNLARGNEQFF
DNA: TGCACCAGCAGCCGGGGGAACTTAGCCAGGGGTAATGAGCAGTTCTTC

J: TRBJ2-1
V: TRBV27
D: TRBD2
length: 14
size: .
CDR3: CASSFSGARYEQFF
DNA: TGTGCCAGCAGTTTTAGCGGGGCTAGGTATGAGCAGTTCTTC

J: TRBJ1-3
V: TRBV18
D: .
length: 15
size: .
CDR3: CASSQTTFSGNTIYF
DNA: TGTGCCAGCTCACAAACAACCTTCTCTGGAAACACCATATATTTT

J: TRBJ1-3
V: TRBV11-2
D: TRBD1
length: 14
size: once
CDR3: CASSRTGVGNTIYF
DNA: TGTGCCAGCAGCCGTACAGGGGTTGGAAACACCATATATTTT

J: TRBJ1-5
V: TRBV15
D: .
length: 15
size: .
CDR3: CATSRDGRNNQPQHF
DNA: TGTGCCACCAGCAGAGATGGCCGTAACAATCAGCCCCAGCATTTT

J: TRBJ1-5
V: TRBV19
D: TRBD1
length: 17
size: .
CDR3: CASSIGEGQVVRQPQHF
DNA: TGTGCCAGTAGTATAGGGGAGGGACAGGTCGTCCGGCAGCCCCAGCATTTT

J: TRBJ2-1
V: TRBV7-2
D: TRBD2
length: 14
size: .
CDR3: CASSLARESNEQFF
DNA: TGTGCCAGCAGCTTAGCGCGGGAGTCAAATGAGCAGTTCTTC

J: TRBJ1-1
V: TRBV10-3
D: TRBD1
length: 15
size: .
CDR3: CAISPGQGFYTEAFF
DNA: TGTGCCATCAGTCCCGGACAGGGTTTTTACACTGAAGCTTTCTTT

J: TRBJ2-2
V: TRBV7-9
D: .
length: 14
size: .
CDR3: CASKAQVDSGELFF
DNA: TGTGCCAGCAAAGCACAGGTGGACAGCGGGGAGCTGTTTTTT

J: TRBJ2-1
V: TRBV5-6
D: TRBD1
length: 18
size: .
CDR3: CASSLAVRLQGTYNEQFF
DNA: TGTGCCAGCAGCTTGGCGGTTAGGCTACAGGGGACCTACAATGAGCAGTTCTTC

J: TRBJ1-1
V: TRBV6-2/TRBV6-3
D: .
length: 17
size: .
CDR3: CASSYQKSTSALAGAFF
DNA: TGTGCCAGCAGTTACCAAAAATCTACGTCGGCGCTCGCGGGAGCTTTCTTT

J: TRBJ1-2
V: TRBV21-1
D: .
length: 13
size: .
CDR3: CASSPERVYGYTF
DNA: TGTGCCAGCAGCCCAGAGAGGGTCTATGGCTACACCTTC

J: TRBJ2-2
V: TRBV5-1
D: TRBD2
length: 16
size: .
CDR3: CASSWRLAGGVGELFF
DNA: TGCGCCAGCAGCTGGAGACTAGCGGGGGGTGTCGGGGAGCTGTTTTTT

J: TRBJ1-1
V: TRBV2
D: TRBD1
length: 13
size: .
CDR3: CASSRDRNTEAFF
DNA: TGTGCCAGCAGCCGGGACAGGAACACTGAAGCTTTCTTT

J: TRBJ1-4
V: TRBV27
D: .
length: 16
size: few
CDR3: CASSRDSPATNEKLFF
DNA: TGTGCCAGCAGTCGGGACTCCCCTGCAACTAATGAAAAACTGTTTTTT

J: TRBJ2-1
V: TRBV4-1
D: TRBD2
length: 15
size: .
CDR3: CASSHRLAGAHEQFF
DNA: TGCGCCAGCAGCCACCGACTAGCGGGAGCCCATGAGCAGTTCTTC

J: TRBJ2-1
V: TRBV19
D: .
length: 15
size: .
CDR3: CASSLSGTSYNEQFF
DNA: TGTGCCAGCTCGTTATCCGGGACTTCCTACAATGAGCAGTTCTTC

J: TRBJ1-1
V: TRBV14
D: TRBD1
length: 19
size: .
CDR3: CASSQSSRTGGRRNTEAFF
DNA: TGTGCCAGCAGCCAAAGCAGCCGAACAGGGGGCCGGAGGAACACTGAAGCTTTCTTT

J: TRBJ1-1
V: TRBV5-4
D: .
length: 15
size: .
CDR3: CASSLVTLRDTEAFF
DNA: TGTGCCAGCAGCTTGGTTACCTTGAGGGACACTGAAGCTTTCTTT

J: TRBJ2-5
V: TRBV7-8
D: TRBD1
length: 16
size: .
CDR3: CASSPLGQGGEETQYF
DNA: TGTGCCAGCAGCCCACTGGGACAGGGGGGTGAAGAGACCCAGTACTTC

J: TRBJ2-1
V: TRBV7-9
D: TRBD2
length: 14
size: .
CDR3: CASSRLAGDNEQFF
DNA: TGTGCCAGCAGCCGACTAGCGGGAGACAATGAGCAGTTCTTC

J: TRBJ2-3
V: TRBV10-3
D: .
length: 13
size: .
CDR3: CASGAGSQDTQYF
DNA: TGTGCCAGCGGGGCAGGGTCCCAAGATACGCAGTATTTT

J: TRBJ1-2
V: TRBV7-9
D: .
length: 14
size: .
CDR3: CASSLAAGDYGYTF
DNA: TGTGCCAGCAGCTTAGCTGCAGGGGACTATGGCTACACCTTC

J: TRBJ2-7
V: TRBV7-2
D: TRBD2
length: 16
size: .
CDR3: CASSSLGGGRNNEQYF
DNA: TGTGCCAGCAGCTCCCTCGGGGGCGGGAGGAACAACGAGCAGTACTTC

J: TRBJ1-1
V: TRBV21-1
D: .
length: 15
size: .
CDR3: CASSKRQGGLSEAFF
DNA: TGTGCCAGCAGCAAAAGACAGGGAGGATTATCCGAAGCTTTCTTT

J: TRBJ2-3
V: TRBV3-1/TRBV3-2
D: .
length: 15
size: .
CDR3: CASSLEGGRTDTQYF
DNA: TGTGCCAGCAGCCTAGAGGGGGGGAGGACAGATACGCAGTATTTT

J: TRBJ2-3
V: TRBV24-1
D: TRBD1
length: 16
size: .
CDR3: CATSDEPRTGTDTQYF
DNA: TGTGCCACCAGTGATGAACCCCGGACAGGGACCGATACGCAGTATTTT

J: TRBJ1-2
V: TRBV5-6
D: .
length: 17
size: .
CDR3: CASSYRGRRMSNYGYTF
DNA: TGTGCCAGCAGCTATAGGGGAAGGCGGATGTCGAACTATGGCTACACCTTC

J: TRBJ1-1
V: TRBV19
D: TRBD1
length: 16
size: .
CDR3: CASSSLDRGLNTEAFF
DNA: TGTGCCAGTAGTTCCTTAGACAGGGGATTGAACACTGAAGCTTTCTTT

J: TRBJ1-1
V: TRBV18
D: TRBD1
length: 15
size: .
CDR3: CASSPGQGVNTEAFF
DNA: TGTGCCAGCTCACCTGGACAGGGGGTGAACACTGAAGCTTTCTTT

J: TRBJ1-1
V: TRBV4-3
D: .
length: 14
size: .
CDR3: CASSQEAGARKAFF
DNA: TGCGCCAGCAGCCAAGAGGCAGGGGCCCGAAAAGCTTTCTTT